A selection of T cell receptor beta chains follows, all from one sample in a study of blood T cell repertoires in COVID-19. Some clones are missing from TCRdb's copy, which holds only in-frame ones; the method was immunoSEQ multiplex PCR. This sample yields under 300,000 clones, of which 88% are seen a single time; about 3% belongs to the top ten. Sequenced input: PBMCs or T cells enriched from blood (not recorded which). The receptors originated from a woman aged 45-59 years who had recovered from COVID-19. CDR3s include the opening cysteine and the closing phenylalanine or tryptophan.

v_gene | CDR3aa
TRBV6-5 | CASTTAPTYEQYF
TRBV6-2/TRBV6-3 | CASSRDKSYEQYF
TRBV7-3 | CASSLNTGNTIYF
TRBV21-1 | CASSTTLHRTGCLHF
TRBV2 | CASSEGTRRIAEAFF
TRBV28 | CASIHPQGSGSNQPQHF
TRBV28 | CASSTQGDNEQFF
TRBV11-2 | CASSFELAGGGNEQFF
TRBV7-9 | CASSLVGRGTGYTF
TRBV5-3 | CARSLAGQIQFF
TRBV28 | CASSPHPSRSSPLHF
TRBV28 | CASSSGGTDTQYF
TRBV7-3 | CASSPSRASANNEQFF
TRBV4-1 | CASSQVSGLSGANVLTF
TRBV10-3 | CAISRTGTAGNTIYF
TRBV6-4 | CASSQGVGYGYTF
TRBV7-8 | CASSRLAGGPRDEQFF
TRBV7-9 | CASGGANEKLFF
TRBV7-2 | CASSLVPTGGLNSPLHF
TRBV7-2 | CASSAGQGAYEQYF
TRBV19 | CASSPPGAGGVFVQHF
TRBV6-6 | CASSSGGSPLHF
TRBV19 | CASSPIPKLAGARSEQFF
TRBV2 | CASRRLRAEETQYF
TRBV3-1/TRBV3-2 | CASSFQYPGTGGTGELFF
TRBV10-3 | CAISEFPGTGGNIQYF
TRBV5-4 | CASRLGTDVYGYTF
TRBV2 | CASSGAPGGVYEQFF
TRBV28 | CASSSGLAGVETQYF
TRBV12-3/TRBV12-4 | CASNKRETDTQYF
TRBV3-1/TRBV3-2 | CASSQQGLGNTIYF